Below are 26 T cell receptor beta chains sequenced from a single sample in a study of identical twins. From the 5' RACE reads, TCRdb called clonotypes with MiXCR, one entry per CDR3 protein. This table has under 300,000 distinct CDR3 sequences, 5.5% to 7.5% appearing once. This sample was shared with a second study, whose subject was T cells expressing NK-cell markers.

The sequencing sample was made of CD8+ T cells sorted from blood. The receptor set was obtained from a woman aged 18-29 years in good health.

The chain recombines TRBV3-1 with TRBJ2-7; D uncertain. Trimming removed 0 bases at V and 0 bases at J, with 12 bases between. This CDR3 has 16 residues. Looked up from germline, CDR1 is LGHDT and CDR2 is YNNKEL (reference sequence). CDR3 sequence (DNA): TGTGCCAGCAGCCAAGATGGACCGGAGACCTCCTACGAGCAGTACTTC. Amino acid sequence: CASSQDGPETSYEQYF.

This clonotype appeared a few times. The CDR3: CASSSWGYRAFF. CDR3 bases: TGTGCCAGCAGTAGTTGGGGGTATAGAGCTTTCTTT. The rearrangement joins TRBV2 to TRBJ1-1, with D possibly being TRBD1 (5 bases). The CDR3 runs 12 residues. Trimming cost V 5 bases and J 10 bases, with 14 bases left between them. Germline CDR1 and CDR2: SNHLY and FYNNEI.

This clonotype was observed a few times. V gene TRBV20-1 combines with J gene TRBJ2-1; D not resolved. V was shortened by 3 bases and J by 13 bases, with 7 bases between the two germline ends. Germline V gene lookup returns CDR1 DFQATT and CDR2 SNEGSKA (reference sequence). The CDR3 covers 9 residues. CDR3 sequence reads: CSASEGQFF. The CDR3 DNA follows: TGCAGTGCTAGTGAAGGCCAGTTCTTC.

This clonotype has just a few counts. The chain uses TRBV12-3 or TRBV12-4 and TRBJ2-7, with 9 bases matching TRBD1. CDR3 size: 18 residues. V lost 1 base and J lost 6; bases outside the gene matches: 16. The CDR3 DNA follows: TGTGCCAGCAGTTTAGAGAAGTGGATGGGGACAGGGAGGGGCGAGCAGTACTTC. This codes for CASSLEKWMGTGRGEQYF.

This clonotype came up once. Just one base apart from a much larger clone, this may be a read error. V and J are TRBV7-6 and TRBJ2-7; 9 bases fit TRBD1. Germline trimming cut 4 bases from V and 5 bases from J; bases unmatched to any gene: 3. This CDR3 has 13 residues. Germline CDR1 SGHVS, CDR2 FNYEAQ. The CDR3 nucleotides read TGTGCCAGCAGCTCGGACAGGGGAAACGAGCAGTACTTC. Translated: CASSSDRGNEQYF.

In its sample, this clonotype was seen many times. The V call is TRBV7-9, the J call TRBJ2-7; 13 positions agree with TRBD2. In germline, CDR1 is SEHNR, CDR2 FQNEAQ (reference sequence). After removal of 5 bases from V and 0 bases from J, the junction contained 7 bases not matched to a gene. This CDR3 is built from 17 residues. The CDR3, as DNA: TGTGCCAGCAGCCCAGGACTAGCGGGAGAATACTCCTACGAGCAGTACTTC. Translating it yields CASSPGLAGEYSYEQYF.

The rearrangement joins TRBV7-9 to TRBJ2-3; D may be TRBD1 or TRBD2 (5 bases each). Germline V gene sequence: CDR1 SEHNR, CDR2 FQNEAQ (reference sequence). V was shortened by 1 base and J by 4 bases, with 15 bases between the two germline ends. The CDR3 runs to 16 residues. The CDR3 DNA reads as TGTGCCAGCAGCTTAGGGTTGAGGGGTGTCGCAGATACGCAGTATTTT. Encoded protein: CASSLGLRGVADTQYF.

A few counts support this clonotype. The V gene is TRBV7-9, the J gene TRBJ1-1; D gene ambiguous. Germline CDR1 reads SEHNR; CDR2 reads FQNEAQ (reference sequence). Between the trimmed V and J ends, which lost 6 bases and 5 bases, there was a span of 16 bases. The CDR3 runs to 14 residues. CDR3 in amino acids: CASRPVLPETEAFF. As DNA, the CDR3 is TGTGCCAGCAGGCCTGTTCTACCAGAGACTGAAGCTTTCTTT. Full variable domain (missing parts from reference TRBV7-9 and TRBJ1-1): DTGVSQNPRHKITKRGQNVTFRCDPISEHNRLYWYRQTLGQGPEFLTYFQNEAQLEKSRLLSDRFSAERPKGSFSTLEIQRTEQGDSAMYLCASRPVLPETEAFFGQGTRLTVV.

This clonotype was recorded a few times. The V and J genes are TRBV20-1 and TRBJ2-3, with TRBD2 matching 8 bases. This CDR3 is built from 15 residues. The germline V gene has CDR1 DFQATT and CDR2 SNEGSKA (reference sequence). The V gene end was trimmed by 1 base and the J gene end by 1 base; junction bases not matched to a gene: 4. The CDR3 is CSARGLAGRTDTQYF. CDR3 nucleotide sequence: TGCAGTGCTAGAGGGCTAGCGGGCCGCACAGATACGCAGTATTTT.

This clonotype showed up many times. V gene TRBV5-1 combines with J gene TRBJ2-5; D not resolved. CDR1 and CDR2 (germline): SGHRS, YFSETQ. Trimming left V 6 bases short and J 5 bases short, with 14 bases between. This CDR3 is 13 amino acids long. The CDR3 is CASTPSGWETQYF. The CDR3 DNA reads TGCGCCAGCACCCCCTCTGGTTGGGAGACCCAGTACTTC.

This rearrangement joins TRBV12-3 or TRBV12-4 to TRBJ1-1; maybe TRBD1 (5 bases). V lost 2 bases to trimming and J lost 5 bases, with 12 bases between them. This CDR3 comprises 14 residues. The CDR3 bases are TGTGCCAGCAGTTTACTGGGGGGGGTTACTGAAGCTTTCTTT. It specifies CASSLLGGVTEAFF.

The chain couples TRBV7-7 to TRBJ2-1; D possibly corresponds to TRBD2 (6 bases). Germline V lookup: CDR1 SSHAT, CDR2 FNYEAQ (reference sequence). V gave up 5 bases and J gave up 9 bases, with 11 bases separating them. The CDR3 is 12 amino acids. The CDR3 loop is CASSQGLGEQFF. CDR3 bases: TGTGCCAGCAGCCAGGGACTCGGTGAGCAGTTCTTC. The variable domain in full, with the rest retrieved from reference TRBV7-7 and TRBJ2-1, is GAGVSQSPRYKVTKRGQDVTLRCDPISSHATLYWYQQALGQGPEFLTYFNYEAQPDKSGLPSDRFSAERPEGSISTLTIQRTEQRDSAMYRCASSQGLGEQFFGPGTRLTVL.

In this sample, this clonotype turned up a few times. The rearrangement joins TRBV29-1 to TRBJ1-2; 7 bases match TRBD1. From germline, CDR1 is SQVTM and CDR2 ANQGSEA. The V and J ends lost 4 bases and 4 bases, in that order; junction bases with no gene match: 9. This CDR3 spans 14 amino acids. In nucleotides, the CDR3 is TGCAGCGTTGGAGACAGGGAAAGGGGCTATGGCTACACCTTC. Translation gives CSVGDRERGYGYTF.

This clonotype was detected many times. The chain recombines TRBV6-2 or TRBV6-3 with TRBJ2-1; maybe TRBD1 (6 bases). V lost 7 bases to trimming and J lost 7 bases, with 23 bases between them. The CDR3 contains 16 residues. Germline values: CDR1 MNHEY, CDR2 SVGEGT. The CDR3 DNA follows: TGTGCCAGCACCTTAATGCGGGTCTCCAGGGGAAATGAGCAGTTCTTC. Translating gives CASTLMRVSRGNEQFF.

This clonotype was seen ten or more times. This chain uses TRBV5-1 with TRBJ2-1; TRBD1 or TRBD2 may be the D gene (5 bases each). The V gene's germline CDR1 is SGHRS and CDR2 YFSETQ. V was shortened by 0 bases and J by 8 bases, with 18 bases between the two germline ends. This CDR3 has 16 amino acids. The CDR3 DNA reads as TGCGCCAGCAGCTTGGAATTCCAGGGTACTAGGGATGAGCAGTTCTTC. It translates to CASSLEFQGTRDEQFF.

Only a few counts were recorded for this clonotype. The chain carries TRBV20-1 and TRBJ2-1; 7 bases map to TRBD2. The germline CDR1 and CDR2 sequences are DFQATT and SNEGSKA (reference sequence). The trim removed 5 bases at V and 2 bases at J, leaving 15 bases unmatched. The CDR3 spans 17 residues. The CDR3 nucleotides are TGCAGTGCTGCCAGTCGACTAGCAGTAAGGGCCTACAATGAGCAGTTCTTC. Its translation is CSAASRLAVRAYNEQFF.

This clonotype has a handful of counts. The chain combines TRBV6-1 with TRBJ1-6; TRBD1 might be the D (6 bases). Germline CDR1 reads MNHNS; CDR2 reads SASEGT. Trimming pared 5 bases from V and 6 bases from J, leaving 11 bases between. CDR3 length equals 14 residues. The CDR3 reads CASSRTESNSPLHF. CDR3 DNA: TGTGCCAGCAGTCGGACAGAGAGTAATTCACCCCTCCACTTT.

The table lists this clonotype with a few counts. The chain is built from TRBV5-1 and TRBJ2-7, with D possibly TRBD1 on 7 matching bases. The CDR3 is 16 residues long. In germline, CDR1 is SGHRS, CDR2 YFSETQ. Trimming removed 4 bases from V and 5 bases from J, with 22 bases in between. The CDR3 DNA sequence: TGCGCCAGCAGCGTACCAACAGGGGACTTTGTGAACGAGCAGTACTTC. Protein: CASSVPTGDFVNEQYF.

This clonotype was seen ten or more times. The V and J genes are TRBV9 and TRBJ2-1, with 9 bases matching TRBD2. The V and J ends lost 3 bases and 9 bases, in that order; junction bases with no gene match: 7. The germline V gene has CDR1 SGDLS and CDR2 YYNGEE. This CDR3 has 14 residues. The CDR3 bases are TGTGCCAGCAGCGCTGGGGGTAGCGGGGGTGAGCAGTTCTTC. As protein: CASSAGGSGGEQFF.

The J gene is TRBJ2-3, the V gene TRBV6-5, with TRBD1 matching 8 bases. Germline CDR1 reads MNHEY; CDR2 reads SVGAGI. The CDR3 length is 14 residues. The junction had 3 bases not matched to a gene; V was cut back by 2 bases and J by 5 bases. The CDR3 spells CASSYGTGGDTQYF. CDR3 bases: TGTGCCAGCAGTTACGGGACAGGAGGAGATACGCAGTATTTT.

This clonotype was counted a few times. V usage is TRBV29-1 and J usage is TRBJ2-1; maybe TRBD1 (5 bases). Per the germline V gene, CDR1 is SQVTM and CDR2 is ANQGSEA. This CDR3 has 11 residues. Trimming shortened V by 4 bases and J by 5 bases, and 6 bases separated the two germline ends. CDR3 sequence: CSVGQNNEQFF. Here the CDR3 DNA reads TGCAGCGTTGGACAGAACAATGAGCAGTTCTTC.

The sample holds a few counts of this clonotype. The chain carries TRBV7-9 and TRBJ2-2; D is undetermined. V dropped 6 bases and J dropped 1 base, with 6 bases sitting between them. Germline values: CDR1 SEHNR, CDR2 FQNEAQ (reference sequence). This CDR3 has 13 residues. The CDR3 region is CASSQRNTGELFF. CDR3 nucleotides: TGTGCCAGCAGTCAAAGGAACACCGGGGAGCTGTTTTTT.

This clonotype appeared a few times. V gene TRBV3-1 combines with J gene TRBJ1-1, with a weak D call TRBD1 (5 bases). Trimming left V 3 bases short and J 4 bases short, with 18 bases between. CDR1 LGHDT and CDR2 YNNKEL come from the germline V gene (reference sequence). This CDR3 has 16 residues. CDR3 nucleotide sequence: TGTGCCAGCAGCCAGGCTCCGACAGCTTCAGGCACTGAAGCTTTCTTT. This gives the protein CASSQAPTASGTEAFF.

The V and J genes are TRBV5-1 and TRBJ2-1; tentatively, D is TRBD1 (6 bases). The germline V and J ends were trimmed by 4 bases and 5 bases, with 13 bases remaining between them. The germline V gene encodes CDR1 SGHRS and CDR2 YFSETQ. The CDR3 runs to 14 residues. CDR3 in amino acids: CASSTWRTDNEQFF. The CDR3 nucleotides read TGCGCCAGCAGCACCTGGCGGACAGACAATGAGCAGTTCTTC.

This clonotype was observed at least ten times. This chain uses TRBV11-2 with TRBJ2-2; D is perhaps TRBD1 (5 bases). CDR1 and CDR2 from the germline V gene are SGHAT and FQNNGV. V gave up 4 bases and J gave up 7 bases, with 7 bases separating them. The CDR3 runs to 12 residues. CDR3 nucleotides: TGTGCCAGCAGCTCAGGGATCGGGGAGCTGTTTTTT. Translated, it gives CASSSGIGELFF.

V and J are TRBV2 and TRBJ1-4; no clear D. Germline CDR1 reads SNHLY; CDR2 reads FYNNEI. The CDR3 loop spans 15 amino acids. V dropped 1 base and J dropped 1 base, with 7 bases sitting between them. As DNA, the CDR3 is TGTGCCAGCAGTGAAGTCGCGGGAACTAATGAAAAACTGTTTTTT. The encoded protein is CASSEVAGTNEKLFF.